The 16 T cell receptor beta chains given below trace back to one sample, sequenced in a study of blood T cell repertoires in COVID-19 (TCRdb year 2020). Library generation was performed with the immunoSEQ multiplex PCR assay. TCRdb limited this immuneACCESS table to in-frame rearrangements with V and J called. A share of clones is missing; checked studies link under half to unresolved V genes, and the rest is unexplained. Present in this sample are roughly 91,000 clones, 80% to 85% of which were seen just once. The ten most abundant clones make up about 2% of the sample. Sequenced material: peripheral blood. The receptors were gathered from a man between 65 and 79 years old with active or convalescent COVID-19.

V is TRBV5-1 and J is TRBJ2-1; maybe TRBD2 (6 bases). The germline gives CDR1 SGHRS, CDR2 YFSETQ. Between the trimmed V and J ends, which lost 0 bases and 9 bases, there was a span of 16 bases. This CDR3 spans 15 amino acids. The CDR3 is CASSLDGGALGEQFF. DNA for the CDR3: TGCGCCAGCAGCTTGGACGGCGGGGCACTGGGTGAGCAGTTCTTC.

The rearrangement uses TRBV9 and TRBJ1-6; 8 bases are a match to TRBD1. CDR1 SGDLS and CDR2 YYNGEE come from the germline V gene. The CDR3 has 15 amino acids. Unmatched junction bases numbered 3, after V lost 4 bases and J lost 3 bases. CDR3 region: CASSSTGGYNSPLHF. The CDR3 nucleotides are TGTGCCAGCAGCTCAACAGGGGGCTATAATTCACCCCTCCACTTT.

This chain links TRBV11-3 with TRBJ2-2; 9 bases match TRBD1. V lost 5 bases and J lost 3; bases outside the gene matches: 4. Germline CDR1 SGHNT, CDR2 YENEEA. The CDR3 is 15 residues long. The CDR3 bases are TGTGCCAGCAGCCAACAGGGGGCCGACACCGGGGAGCTGTTTTTT. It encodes CASSQQGADTGELFF.

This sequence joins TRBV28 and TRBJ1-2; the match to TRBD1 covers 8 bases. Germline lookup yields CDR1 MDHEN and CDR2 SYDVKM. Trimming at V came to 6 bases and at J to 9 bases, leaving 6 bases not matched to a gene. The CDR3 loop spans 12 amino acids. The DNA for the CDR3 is TGTGCCAGCAGAGACAGGGGCTTGAGCTACACCTTC. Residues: CASRDRGLSYTF.

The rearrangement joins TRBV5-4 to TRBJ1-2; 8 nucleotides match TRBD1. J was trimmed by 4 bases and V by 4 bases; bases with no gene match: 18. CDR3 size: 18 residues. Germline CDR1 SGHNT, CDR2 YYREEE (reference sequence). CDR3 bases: TGTGCCAGCAGCCCGAACCAGGGGGTGCAGGGGGCGATCTATGGCTACACCTTC. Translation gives CASSPNQGVQGAIYGYTF.

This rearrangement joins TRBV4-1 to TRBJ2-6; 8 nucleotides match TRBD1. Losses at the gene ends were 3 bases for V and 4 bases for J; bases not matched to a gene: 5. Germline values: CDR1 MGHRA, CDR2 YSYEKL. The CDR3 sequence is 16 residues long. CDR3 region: CASSQDRVGGANVLTF. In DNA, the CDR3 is TGCGCCAGCAGCCAGGACAGGGTTGGAGGGGCCAACGTCCTGACTTTC.

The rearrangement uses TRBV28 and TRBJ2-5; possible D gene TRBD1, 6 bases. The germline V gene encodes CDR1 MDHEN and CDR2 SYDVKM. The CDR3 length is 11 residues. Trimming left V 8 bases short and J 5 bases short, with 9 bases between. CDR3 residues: CASYRAETQYF. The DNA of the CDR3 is TGTGCCAGCTACAGGGCGGAGACCCAGTACTTC.

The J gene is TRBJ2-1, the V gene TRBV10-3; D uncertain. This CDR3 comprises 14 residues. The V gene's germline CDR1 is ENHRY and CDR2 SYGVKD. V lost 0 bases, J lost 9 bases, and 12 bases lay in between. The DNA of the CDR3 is TGTGCCATCAGTGAGTCGAATCCCCCCGGTGAGCAGTTCTTC. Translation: CAISESNPPGEQFF.

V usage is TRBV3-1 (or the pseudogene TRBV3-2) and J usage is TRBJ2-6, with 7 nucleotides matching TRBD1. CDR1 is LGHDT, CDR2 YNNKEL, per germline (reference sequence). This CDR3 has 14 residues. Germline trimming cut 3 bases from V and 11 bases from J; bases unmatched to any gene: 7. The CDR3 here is CASSQIGGEDVLTF. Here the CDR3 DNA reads TGTGCCAGCAGCCAGATAGGGGGCGAAGACGTCCTGACTTTC.

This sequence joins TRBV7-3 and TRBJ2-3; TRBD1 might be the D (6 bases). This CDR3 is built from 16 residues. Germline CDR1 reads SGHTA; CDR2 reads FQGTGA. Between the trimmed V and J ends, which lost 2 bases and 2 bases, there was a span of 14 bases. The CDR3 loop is CASSLGAGAITDTQYF. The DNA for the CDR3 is TGTGCCAGCAGCTTAGGGGCAGGGGCTATCACAGATACGCAGTATTTT.

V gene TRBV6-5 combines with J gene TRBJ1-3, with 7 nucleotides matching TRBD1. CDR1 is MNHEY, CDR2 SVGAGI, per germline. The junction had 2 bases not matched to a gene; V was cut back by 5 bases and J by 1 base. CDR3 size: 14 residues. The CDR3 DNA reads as TGTGCCAGCAGTACGACAGGGTCTGGAAACACCATATATTTT. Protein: CASSTTGSGNTIYF.

The CDR3 DNA is TGTGCCAGCAGCTCCGGGGGGAATGTCAATGAGCAGTTCTTC. It yields the protein CASSSGGNVNEQFF. V usage is TRBV7-9 and J usage is TRBJ2-1; the match to TRBD2 covers 7 bases. With 4 bases clipped from V and 6 bases from J, the junction kept 6 bases outside the gene matches. Germline V gene sequence: CDR1 SEHNR, CDR2 FQNEAQ (reference sequence). The CDR3 is 14 amino acids.

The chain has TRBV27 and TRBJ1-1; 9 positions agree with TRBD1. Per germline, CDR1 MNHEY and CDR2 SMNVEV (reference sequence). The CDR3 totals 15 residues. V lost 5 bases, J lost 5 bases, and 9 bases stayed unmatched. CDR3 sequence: CASSPRGQGGTEAFF. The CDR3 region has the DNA TGTGCCAGCAGTCCCCGGGGACAGGGAGGAACTGAAGCTTTCTTT.

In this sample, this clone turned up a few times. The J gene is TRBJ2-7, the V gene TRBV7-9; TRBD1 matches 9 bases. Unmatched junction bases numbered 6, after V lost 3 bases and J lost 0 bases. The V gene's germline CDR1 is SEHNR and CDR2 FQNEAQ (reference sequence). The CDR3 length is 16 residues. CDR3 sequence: CASSFGDRASSYEQYF. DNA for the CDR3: TGTGCCAGCAGCTTCGGGGACAGGGCCAGCTCCTACGAGCAGTACTTC.

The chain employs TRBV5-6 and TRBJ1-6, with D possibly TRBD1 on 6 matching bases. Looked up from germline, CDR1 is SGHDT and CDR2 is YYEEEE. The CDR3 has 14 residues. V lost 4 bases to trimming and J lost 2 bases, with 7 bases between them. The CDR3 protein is CASSPGAYNSPLHF. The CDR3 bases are TGTGCCAGCAGCCCAGGGGCCTATAATTCACCCCTCCACTTT.

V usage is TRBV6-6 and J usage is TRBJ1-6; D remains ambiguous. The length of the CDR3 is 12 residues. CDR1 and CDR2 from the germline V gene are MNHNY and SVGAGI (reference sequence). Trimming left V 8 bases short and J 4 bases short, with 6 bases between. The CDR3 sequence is CASGPYNSPLHF. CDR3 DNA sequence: TGTGCCAGCGGCCCATATAATTCACCCCTCCACTTT.